The rows below give T cell receptor beta chains drawn from one sample of a study of T cell responses to AZD1222 COVID-19 vaccine. Data came from immunoSEQ multiplex PCR; TCRdb stores just in-frame clones and leaves some out. The sample comprises about 130,000 clones, about 91% of which are singletons, and approximately 2% rests with the top ten. The source material was peripheral blood, sampled on day 0 of AZD1222 vaccination. These receptors were obtained from an adult in good health. Each CDR3 is given with its conserved first and last residue. Each record gives: V gene, J gene, CDR3 protein.

V: TRBV7-2
J: TRBJ1-1
CDR3: CASSSPLAHTEAFF

V: TRBV18
J: TRBJ2-7
CDR3: CASSPQDRGSYEQYF

V: TRBV12-3/TRBV12-4
J: TRBJ1-1
CDR3: CASSLNGGEAFF

V: TRBV20-1
J: TRBJ1-2
CDR3: CSASWAGENYGYTF

V: TRBV6-5
J: TRBJ1-6
CDR3: CASSYDRAYNSPLHF

V: TRBV5-7
J: TRBJ2-5
CDR3: CASSARFRAGETQYF

V: TRBV7-3
J: TRBJ2-3
CDR3: CASSSGLAGTDTQYF

V: TRBV5-4
J: TRBJ2-7
CDR3: CASSRGLVTYEQYF

V: TRBV3-1/TRBV3-2
J: TRBJ2-7
CDR3: CASSSLGYEQYF

V: TRBV4-3
J: TRBJ2-7
CDR3: CASSQDGSAGGEQYF

V: TRBV27
J: TRBJ1-6
CDR3: CASSFRIESPLHF

V: TRBV5-1
J: TRBJ1-2
CDR3: CASSTPGGDYGYTF

V: TRBV7-3
J: TRBJ2-7
CDR3: CASSFSGNKSYEQYF

V: TRBV6-2/TRBV6-3
J: TRBJ2-2
CDR3: CASSPLAGGPTGELFF

V: TRBV2
J: TRBJ2-3
CDR3: CASSARASGGGGTDTQYF

V: TRBV4-1
J: TRBJ1-2
CDR3: CASSQEKSYEGTF

V: TRBV15
J: TRBJ1-5
CDR3: CATSRAGAYNQPQHF

V: TRBV5-5
J: TRBJ2-3
CDR3: CASSLAWLGADTQYF

V: TRBV7-6
J: TRBJ1-6
CDR3: CASSLYGATGPYNSPLHF

V: TRBV19
J: TRBJ1-3
CDR3: CASRRGLLTGNTIYF

V: TRBV3-1/TRBV3-2
J: TRBJ1-6
CDR3: CASRDREISPLHF

V: TRBV10-3
J: TRBJ1-2
CDR3: CAISAQRGVTTYGYTF

V: TRBV9
J: TRBJ1-2
CDR3: CASSLTGGYGYTF

V: TRBV11-3
J: TRBJ2-5
CDR3: CASSLAQGETQYF

V: TRBV28
J: TRBJ2-3
CDR3: CASSLPAVRTGKSDTQYF

V: TRBV6-5
J: TRBJ1-2
CDR3: CASSLDNNYGYTF

V: TRBV5-1
J: TRBJ2-3
CDR3: CASSLVLAGDTQYF

V: TRBV19
J: TRBJ2-1
CDR3: CASSISAAIGSYNEQFF

V: TRBV6-5
J: TRBJ1-2
CDR3: CASSRGYGYTF

V: TRBV4-3
J: TRBJ2-1
CDR3: CASSRNSRAFGPQFF

V: TRBV6-2/TRBV6-3
J: TRBJ2-1
CDR3: CASSFTGIRNEQFF

V: TRBV2
J: TRBJ1-6
CDR3: CASSSGPHSPLHF

V: TRBV5-1
J: TRBJ2-1
CDR3: CASSLGTSGGADEQFF

V: TRBV2
J: TRBJ1-2
CDR3: CASSDETSYGYTF

V: TRBV2
J: TRBJ2-3
CDR3: CASSEMGEPTDTQYF

V: TRBV3-1/TRBV3-2
J: TRBJ2-3
CDR3: CASRQVTTDTQYF

V: TRBV7-8
J: TRBJ1-2
CDR3: CASSLSPQAYGYTF

V: TRBV7-2
J: TRBJ2-5
CDR3: CASSWTGAPQETQYF

V: TRBV18
J: TRBJ1-1
CDR3: CASSGQLNTEAFF

V: TRBV21-1
J: TRBJ2-2
CDR3: CASSKDRVGCSGELFF

V: TRBV18
J: TRBJ1-2
CDR3: CASSPGRDDGYTF